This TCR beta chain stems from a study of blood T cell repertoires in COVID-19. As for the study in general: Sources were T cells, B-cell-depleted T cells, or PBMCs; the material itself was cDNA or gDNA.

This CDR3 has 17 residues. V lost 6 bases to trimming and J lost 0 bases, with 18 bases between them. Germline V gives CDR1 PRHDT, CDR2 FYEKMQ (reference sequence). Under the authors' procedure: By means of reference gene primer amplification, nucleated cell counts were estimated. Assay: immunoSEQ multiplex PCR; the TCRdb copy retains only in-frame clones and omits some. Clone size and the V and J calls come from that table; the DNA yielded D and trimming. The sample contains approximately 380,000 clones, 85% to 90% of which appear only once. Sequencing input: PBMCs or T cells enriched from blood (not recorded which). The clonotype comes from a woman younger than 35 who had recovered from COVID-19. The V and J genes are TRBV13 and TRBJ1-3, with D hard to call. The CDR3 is CASRPRTKKSSGNTIYF. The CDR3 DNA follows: TGTGCCAGCAGACCCCGGACTAAGAAGAGCTCTGGAAACACCATATATTTT.